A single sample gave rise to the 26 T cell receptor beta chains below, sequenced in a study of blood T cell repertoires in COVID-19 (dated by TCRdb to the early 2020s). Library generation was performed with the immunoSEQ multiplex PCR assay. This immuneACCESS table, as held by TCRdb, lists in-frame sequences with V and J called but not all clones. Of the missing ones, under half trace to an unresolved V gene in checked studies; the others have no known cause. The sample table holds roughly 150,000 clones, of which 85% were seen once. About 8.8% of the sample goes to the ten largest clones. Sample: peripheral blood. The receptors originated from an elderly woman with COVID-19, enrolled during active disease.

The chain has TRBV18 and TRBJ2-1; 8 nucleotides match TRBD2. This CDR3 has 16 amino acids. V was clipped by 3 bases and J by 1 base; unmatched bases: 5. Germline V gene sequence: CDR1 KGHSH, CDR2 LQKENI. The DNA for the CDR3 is TGTGCCAGCTCACCGGTCAGCGGGGGATCCTACAATGAGCAGTTCTTC. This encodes CASSPVSGGSYNEQFF.

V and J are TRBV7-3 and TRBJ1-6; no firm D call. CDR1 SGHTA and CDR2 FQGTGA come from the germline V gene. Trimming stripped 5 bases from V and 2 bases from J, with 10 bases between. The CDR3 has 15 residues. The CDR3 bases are TGTGCCAGCAGCGCCGATGGAGCCTATAATTCACCCCTCCACTTT. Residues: CASSADGAYNSPLHF.

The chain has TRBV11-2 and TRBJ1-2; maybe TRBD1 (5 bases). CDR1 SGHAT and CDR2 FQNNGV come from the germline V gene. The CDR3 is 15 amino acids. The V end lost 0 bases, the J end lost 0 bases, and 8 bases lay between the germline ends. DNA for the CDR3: TGTGCCAGCAGCTTAGAAACAGGATCTAACTATGGCTACACCTTC. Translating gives CASSLETGSNYGYTF.

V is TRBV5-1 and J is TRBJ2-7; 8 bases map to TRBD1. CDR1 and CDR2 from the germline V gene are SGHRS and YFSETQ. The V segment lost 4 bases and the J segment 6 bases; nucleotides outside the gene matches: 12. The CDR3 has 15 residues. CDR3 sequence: CASSTGGNPTGEQYF. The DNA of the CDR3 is TGCGCCAGCAGCACAGGGGGGAACCCGACTGGCGAGCAGTACTTC.

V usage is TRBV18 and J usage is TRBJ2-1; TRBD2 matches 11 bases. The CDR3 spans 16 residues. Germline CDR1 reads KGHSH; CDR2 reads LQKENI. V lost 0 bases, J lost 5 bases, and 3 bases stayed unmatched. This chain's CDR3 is CASSPPSGGANNEQFF. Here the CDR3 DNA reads TGTGCCAGCTCACCACCTAGCGGGGGGGCAAACAATGAGCAGTTCTTC.

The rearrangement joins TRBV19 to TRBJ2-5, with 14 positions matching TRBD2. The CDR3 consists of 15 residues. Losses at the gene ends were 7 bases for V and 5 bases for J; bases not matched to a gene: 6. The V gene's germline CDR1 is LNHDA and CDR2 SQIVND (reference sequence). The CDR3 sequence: CASTSTSGRGETQYF. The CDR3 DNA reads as TGTGCCAGTACCTCGACTAGCGGGAGGGGGGAGACCCAGTACTTC.

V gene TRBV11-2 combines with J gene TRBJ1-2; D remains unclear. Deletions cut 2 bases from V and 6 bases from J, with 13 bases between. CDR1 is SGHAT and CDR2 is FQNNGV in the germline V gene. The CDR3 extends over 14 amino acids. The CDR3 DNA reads TGTGCCAGCAGCTTAAGCCTCTCCACTGATGGCTACACCTTC. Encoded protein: CASSLSLSTDGYTF. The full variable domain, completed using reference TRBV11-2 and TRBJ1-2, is EAGVAQSPRYKIIEKRQSVAFWCNPISGHATLYWYQQILGQGPKLLIQFQNNGVVDDSQLPKDRFSAERLKGVDSTLKIQPAKLEDSAVYLCASSLSLSTDGYTFGSGTRLTVV.

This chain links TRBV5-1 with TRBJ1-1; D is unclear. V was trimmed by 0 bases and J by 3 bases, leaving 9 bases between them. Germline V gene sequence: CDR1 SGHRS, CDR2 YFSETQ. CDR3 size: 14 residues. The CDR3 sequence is CASSLVPGDTEAFF. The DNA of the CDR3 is TGCGCCAGCAGCTTGGTTCCGGGAGACACTGAAGCTTTCTTT.

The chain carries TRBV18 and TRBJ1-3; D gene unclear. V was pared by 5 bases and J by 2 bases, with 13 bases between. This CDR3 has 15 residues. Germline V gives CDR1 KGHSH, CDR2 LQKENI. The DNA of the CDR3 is TGTGCCAGCTCATCTAGTCCCGCAGCTGGAAACACCATATATTTT. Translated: CASSSSPAAGNTIYF. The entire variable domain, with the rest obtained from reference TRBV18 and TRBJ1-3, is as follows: NAGVMQNPRHLVRRRGQEARLRCSPMKGHSHVYWYRQLPEEGLKFMVYLQKENIIDESGMPKERFSAEFPKEGPSILRIQQVVRGDSAAYFCASSSSPAAGNTIYFGEGSWLTVV.

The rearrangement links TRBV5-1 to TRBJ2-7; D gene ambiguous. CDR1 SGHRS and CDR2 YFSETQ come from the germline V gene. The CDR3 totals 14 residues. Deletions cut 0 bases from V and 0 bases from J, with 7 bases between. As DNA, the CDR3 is TGCGCCAGCAGCTTGGCACCAGGCTCCTACGAGCAGTACTTC. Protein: CASSLAPGSYEQYF.

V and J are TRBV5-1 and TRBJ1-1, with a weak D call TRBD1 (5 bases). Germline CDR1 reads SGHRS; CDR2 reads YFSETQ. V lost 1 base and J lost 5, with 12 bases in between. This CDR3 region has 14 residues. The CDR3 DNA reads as TGCGCCAGCAGCTTGTGGGGGGAAAAGACTGAAGCTTTCTTT. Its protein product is CASSLWGEKTEAFF.

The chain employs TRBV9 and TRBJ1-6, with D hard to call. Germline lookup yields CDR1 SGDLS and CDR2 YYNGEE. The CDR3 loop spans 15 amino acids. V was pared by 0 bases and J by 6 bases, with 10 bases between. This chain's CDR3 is CASSVEAEANSPLHF. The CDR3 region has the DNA TGTGCCAGCAGCGTAGAGGCCGAGGCTAATTCACCCCTCCACTTT.

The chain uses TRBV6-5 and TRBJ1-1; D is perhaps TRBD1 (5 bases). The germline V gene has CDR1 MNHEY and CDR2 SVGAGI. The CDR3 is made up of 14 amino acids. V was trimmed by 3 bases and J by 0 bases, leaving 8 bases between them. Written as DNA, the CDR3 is TGTGCCAGCAGTTATGGCAGGGTGAACACTGAAGCTTTCTTT. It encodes CASSYGRVNTEAFF.

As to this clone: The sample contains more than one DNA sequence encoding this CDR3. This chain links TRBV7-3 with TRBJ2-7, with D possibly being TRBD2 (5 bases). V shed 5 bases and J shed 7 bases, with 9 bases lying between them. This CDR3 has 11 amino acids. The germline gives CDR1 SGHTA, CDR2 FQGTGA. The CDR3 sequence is CASSAGGEQYF. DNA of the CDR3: TGTGCCAGCAGCGCGGGTGGAGAGCAGTACTTC.

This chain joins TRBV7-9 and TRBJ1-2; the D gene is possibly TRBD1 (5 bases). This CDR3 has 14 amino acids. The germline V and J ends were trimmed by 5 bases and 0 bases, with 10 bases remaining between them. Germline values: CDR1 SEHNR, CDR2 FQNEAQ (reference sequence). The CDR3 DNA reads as TGTGCCAGCAGCCCCGGGGGGGCTAACTATGGCTACACCTTC. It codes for CASSPGGANYGYTF.

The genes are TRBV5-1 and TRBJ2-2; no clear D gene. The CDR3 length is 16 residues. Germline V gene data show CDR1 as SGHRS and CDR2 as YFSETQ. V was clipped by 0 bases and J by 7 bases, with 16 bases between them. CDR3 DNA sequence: TGCGCCAGCAGCTTGGAACCCTCAGTTGCAGGCGGGGAGCTGTTTTTT. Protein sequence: CASSLEPSVAGGELFF.

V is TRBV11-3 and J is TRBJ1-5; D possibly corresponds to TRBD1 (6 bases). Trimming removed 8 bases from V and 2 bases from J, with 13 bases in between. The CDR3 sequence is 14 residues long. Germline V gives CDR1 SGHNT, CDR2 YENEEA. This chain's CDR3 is CASPNRDGNQPQHF. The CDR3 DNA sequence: TGTGCCAGCCCAAACAGGGATGGCAATCAGCCCCAGCATTTT. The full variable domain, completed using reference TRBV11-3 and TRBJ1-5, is EAGVVQSPRYKIIEKKQPVAFWCNPISGHNTLYWYLQNLGQGPELLIRYENEEAVDDSQLPKDRFSAERLKGVDSTLKIQPAELGDSAVYLCASPNRDGNQPQHFGDGTRLSIL.

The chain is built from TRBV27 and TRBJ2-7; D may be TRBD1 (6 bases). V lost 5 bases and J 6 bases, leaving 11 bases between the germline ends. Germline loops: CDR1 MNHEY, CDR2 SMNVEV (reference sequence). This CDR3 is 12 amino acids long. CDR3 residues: CASSKGVSEQYF. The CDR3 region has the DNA TGTGCCAGCAGTAAGGGGGTAAGCGAGCAGTACTTC.

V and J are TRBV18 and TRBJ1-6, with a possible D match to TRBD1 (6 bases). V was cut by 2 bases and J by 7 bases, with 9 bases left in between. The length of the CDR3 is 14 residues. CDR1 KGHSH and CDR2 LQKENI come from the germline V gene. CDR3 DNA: TGTGCCAGCTCACCATCGGACAGCAATTCACCCCTCCACTTT. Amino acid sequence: CASSPSDSNSPLHF.

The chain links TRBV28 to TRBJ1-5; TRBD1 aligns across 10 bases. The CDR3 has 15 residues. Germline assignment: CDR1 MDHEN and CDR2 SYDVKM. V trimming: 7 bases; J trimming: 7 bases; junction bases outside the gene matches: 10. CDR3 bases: TGTGCCAGCAAGGAGACAGGGGGCGCGGGACAGCCCCAGCATTTT. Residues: CASKETGGAGQPQHF.

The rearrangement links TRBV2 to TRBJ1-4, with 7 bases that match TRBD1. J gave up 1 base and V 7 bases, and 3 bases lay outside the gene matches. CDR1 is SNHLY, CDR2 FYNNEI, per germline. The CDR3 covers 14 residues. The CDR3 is CASNRGQTNEKLFF. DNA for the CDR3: TGTGCCAGCAACAGGGGACAAACTAATGAAAAACTGTTTTTT.

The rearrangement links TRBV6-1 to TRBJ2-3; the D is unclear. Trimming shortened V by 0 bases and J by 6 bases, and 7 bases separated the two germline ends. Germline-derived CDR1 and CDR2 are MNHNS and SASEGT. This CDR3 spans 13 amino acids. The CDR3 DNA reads TGTGCCAGCAGTGAAGCGAGGATCGATACGCAGTATTTT. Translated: CASSEARIDTQYF.

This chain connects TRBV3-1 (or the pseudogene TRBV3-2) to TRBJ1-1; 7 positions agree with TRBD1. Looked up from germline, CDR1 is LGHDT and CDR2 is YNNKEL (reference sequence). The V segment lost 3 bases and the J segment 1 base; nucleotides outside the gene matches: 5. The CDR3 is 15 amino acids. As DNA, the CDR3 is TGTGCCAGCAGCCAGAACAGGGGAGAGAACACTGAAGCTTTCTTT. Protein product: CASSQNRGENTEAFF.

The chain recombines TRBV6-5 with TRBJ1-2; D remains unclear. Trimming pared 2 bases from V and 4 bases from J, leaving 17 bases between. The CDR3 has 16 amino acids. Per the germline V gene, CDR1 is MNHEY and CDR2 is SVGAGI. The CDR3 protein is CASSYGPPRIGYGYTF. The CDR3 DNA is TGTGCCAGCAGTTACGGGCCGCCTCGTATCGGCTATGGCTACACCTTC.

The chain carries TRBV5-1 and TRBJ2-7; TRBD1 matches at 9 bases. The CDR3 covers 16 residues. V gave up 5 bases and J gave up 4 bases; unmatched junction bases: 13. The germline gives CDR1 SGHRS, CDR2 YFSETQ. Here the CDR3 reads CASRARPDRGPYEQYF. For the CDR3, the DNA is TGCGCCAGCAGGGCGCGCCCGGACAGGGGACCTTACGAGCAGTACTTC.

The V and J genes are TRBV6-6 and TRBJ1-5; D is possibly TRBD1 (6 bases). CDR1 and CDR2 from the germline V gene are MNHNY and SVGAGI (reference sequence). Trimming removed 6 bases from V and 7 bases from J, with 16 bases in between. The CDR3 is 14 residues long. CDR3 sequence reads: CASSFPDSGQPQHF. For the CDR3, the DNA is TGTGCCAGCAGCTTCCCGGACAGTGGACAGCCCCAGCATTTT.